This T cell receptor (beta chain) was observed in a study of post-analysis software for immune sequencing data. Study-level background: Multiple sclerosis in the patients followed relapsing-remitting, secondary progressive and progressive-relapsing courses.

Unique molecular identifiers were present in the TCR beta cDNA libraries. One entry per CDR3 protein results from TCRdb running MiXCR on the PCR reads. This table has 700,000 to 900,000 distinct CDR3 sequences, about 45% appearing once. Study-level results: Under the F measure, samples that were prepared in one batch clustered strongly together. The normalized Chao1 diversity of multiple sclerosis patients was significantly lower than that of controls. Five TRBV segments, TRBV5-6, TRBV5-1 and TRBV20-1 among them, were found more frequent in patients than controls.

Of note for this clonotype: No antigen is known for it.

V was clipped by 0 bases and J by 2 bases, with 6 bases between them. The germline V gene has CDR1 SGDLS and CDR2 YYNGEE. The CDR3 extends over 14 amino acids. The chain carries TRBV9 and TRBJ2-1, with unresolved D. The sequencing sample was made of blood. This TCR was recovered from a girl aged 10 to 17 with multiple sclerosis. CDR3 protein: CASSVGSAYNEQFF. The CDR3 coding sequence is TGTGCCAGCAGCGTAGGGAGCGCCTACAATGAGCAGTTCTTC.